The 32 T cell receptor gamma chains below were found in one sample sequenced in a study of Vδ1+ human thymocytes. Overall study findings and caveats: Highly polyclonal TRG and TRD repertoires with Gaussian CDR3 length distributions appeared in thymus.

Extracted RNA was reverse transcribed into cDNA. Multiplex PCR used pooled V-gene forward primers and a constant-region reverse primer to amplify CDR3s. With CATT, TCRdb re-called clones from the multiplex PCR reads. The data show tens of thousands of gamma-chain clones, roughly 13% seen once. Their antigen targets remain unknown. Material for sequencing was Vdelta1+ gamma-delta thymocytes from the thymus. Specified subset: FACS-sorted CD3+ TCRalphabeta- TCRVdelta1+ TCRVdelta2- thymocytes. Receptors originate from a child younger than two who had congenital heart surgery.

This clone showed up just a few times. Other DNA sequences in this sample translate to the same CDR3. The V gene is TRGV8, the J gene TRGJ1 or TRGJ2. The germline V gene has CDR1 VENAVY and CDR2 YDSYNSRV. CDR3 size: 12 residues. V trimming: 5 bases; J trimming: 3 bases; junction bases outside the gene matches: 4. The CDR3 is CATWGTYYKKLF. CDR3 bases: TGTGCCACCTGGGGTACTTATTATAAGAAACTCTTT.

The chain links TRGV4 to TRGJ1 or TRGJ2. The CDR3 consists of 16 residues. Germline trimming cut 0 bases from V and 5 bases from J; bases unmatched to any gene: 13. Germline assignment: CDR1 EGSTGY and CDR2 YDSYTSSV. The CDR3 DNA sequence: TGTGCCACCTGGGATGGGCCGGTTCCAGCCCATTATAAGAAACTCTTT. Protein product: CATWDGPVPAHYKKLF.

The chain is built from TRGV3 and TRGJP2. Germline V gives CDR1 VTNTFY, CDR2 YDVSTARD (reference sequence). The CDR3 extends over 18 amino acids. The J segment lost 0 bases and the V segment lost 0 bases, leaving 10 bases of the junction unmatched. The CDR3 spells CATWDRRVNDSSDWIKTF. CDR3 nucleotide sequence: TGTGCCACCTGGGACAGGCGGGTGAATGATAGTAGTGATTGGATCAAGACGTTT.

The chain links TRGV4 to TRGJ1 or TRGJ2. J was trimmed by 1 base and V by 6 bases; bases with no gene match: 12. This CDR3 is built from 15 residues. Germline loops: CDR1 EGSTGY, CDR2 YDSYTSSV. CDR3 DNA: TGTGCCACCTGGCCGGTGCCCCCAAATTATTATAAGAAACTCTTT. Amino acids: CATWPVPPNYYKKLF.

There are a few counts of this clone. In the same sample, other DNA sequences code for this CDR3. V and J are TRGV2 and TRGJ1 or TRGJ2. This CDR3 has 11 amino acids. Trimming at V came to 1 base and at J to 10 bases, leaving 4 bases not matched to a gene. The germline V gene has CDR1 EGSNGY and CDR2 YDSYNSKV. CDR3 in DNA: TGTGCCACCTGGGACGGCCCCAAGAAACTCTTT. Protein sequence: CATWDGPKKLF.

This chain connects TRGV2 to TRGJP2. This CDR3 contains 19 residues. The V gene's germline CDR1 is EGSNGY and CDR2 YDSYNSKV. The V gene end was trimmed by 0 bases and the J gene end by 4 bases; junction bases not matched to a gene: 17. CDR3: CATWDGPGTTQLSDWIKTF. The CDR3 DNA reads as TGTGCCACCTGGGACGGGCCAGGGACTACGCAACTTAGTGATTGGATCAAGACGTTT.

This clone is medium-sized. V and J are TRGV9 and TRGJ1 or TRGJ2. V was pared by 0 bases and J by 7 bases, with 3 bases of the junction left unmatched. The CDR3 runs to 12 residues. The V gene's germline CDR1 is GITISATS and CDR2 ISYDGTV (reference sequence). DNA of the CDR3: TGTGCCTTGTGGGAGGTGAACTATAAGAAACTCTTT. This translates into CALWEVNYKKLF.

V is TRGV8 and J is TRGJ1 or TRGJ2. Unmatched junction bases numbered 13, after V lost 4 bases and J lost 1 base. CDR1 is VENAVY and CDR2 is YDSYNSRV in the germline V gene. This CDR3 region has 16 residues. The CDR3 protein is CATWESQTSNYYKKLF. In DNA, the CDR3 is TGTGCCACCTGGGAGTCCCAGACGTCAAATTATTATAAGAAACTCTTT.

This chain uses TRGV5 with TRGJP1. The germline V gene has CDR1 VINAFY and CDR2 YDVSNSKD. Trimming took 0 bases from V and 0 from J; bases not matched to a gene: 10. The CDR3 has 18 residues. The CDR3 protein is CATWDRREGYTTGWFKIF. The CDR3 DNA reads as TGTGCCACCTGGGACAGGCGGGAGGGTTATACCACTGGTTGGTTCAAGATATTT.

On this clone: At one end, the junction sequence differs from germline, possibly due to a read error. The V and J genes are TRGV4 and TRGJ1 or TRGJ2. This CDR3 is 13 amino acids long. Germline V lookup: CDR1 EGSTGY, CDR2 YDSYTSSV. CDR3 amino acids: CATWNGPFFKKLF. The CDR3 DNA sequence: TGTGCCACCTGGAATGGGCCATTTTTTAAGAAACTCTTT.

This clone was found once. The genes are TRGV3 and TRGJ1 or TRGJ2. This CDR3 is built from 15 residues. Germline assignment: CDR1 VTNTFY and CDR2 YDVSTARD (reference sequence). The V and J ends lost 0 bases and 1 base, in that order; junction bases with no gene match: 6. The CDR3 loop reads CATWDRQDNYYKKLF. Written as DNA, the CDR3 is TGTGCCACCTGGGACAGGCAGGATAATTATTATAAGAAACTCTTT.

This clone ranks as medium-sized. This sample also contains other DNA sequences that code for the same CDR3. This chain connects TRGV9 to TRGJ1 or TRGJ2. There are 12 residues in the CDR3. V dropped 2 bases and J dropped 5; count of bases not matched to a gene: 3. Germline CDR1 GITISATS, CDR2 ISYDGTV (reference sequence). The CDR3 protein is CALWEADYKKLF. As DNA, the CDR3 is TGTGCCTTGTGGGAGGCCGATTATAAGAAACTCTTT.

V and J are TRGV3 and TRGJP1. V lost 0 bases, J lost 0 bases, and 4 bases stayed unmatched. CDR1 VTNTFY and CDR2 YDVSTARD come from the germline V gene (reference sequence). The CDR3 length is 16 residues. CDR3 amino acids: CATWDRPYTTGWFKIF. The CDR3 bases are TGTGCCACCTGGGACAGGCCGTATACCACTGGTTGGTTCAAGATATTT.

The rearrangement uses TRGV8 and TRGJ1 or TRGJ2. The V gene's germline CDR1 is VENAVY and CDR2 YDSYNSRV. The length of the CDR3 is 20 residues. V shed 3 bases and J 2 bases; nucleotides not matched to a gene: 25. CDR3 loop: CATWDGPYGLLRGHYYKKLF. The CDR3 coding sequence is TGTGCCACCTGGGATGGGCCGTACGGTTTACTGCGGGGGCATTATTATAAGAAACTCTTT.

The rearrangement joins TRGV4 to TRGJ1 or TRGJ2. This CDR3 comprises 16 residues. CDR1 and CDR2 from the germline V gene are EGSTGY and YDSYTSSV. V dropped 0 bases and J dropped 5; count of bases not matched to a gene: 13. CDR3 in DNA: TGTGCCACCTGGGATGGGCTTAGCTTTGTCGATTATAAGAAACTCTTT. Residues: CATWDGLSFVDYKKLF.

For this clone: A read error is possible here, since a much larger clone lies one base away. Within the sample, other DNA sequences also encode this same CDR3. This chain uses TRGV9 with TRGJ1 or TRGJ2. V lost 1 base to trimming and J lost 11 bases; unmatched junction nucleotides: 2. The CDR3 extends over 10 amino acids. Germline lookup yields CDR1 GITISATS and CDR2 ISYDGTV (reference sequence). The CDR3 is CALWEVEKLF. Here the CDR3 DNA reads TGTGCCTTGTGGGAGGTTGAGAAACTCTTT.

This clone was counted between two and nine times. This chain links TRGV3 with TRGJ1 or TRGJ2. Germline CDR1 is VTNTFY and CDR2 is YDVSTARD (reference sequence). V lost 4 bases to trimming and J lost 6 bases; unmatched junction nucleotides: 6. CDR3 length equals 12 residues. The CDR3 bases are TGTGCCACCTGGGAGGGCTCTTATAAGAAACTCTTT. Residues: CATWEGSYKKLF.

V is TRGV5 and J is TRGJP2. Per germline, CDR1 VINAFY and CDR2 YDVSNSKD. This CDR3 spans 16 amino acids. Unmatched junction bases numbered 5, after V lost 0 bases and J lost 1 base. CDR3 protein: CATWDRGCSSDWIKTF. As DNA, the CDR3 is TGTGCCACCTGGGACAGGGGTTGTAGTAGTGATTGGATCAAGACGTTT.

The V and J genes are TRGV9 and TRGJP. Germline CDR1 GITISATS, CDR2 ISYDGTV (reference sequence). After removal of 0 bases from V and 7 bases from J, the junction contained 3 bases not matched to a gene. The CDR3 extends over 16 amino acids. CDR3 residues: CALWEVYELGKKIKVF. As DNA, the CDR3 is TGTGCCTTGTGGGAGGTGTATGAGTTGGGCAAAAAAATCAAGGTATTT.

Only a few counts were recorded for this clone. Other DNA sequences in this sample translate to the same CDR3. The gene calls are TRGV9 and TRGJP. The trim removed 0 bases at V and 7 bases at J, leaving 6 bases unmatched. CDR1 and CDR2 from the germline V gene are GITISATS and ISYDGTV (reference sequence). The length of the CDR3 is 17 residues. CDR3 nucleotides: TGTGCCTTGTGGGAGGTGCGCCGGGAGTTGGGCAAAAAAATCAAGGTATTT. Protein product: CALWEVRRELGKKIKVF.

The V and J genes are TRGV4 and TRGJ1 or TRGJ2. V lost 4 bases to trimming and J lost 10 bases; unmatched junction nucleotides: 16. The V gene's germline CDR1 is EGSTGY and CDR2 YDSYTSSV. The CDR3 runs to 14 residues. The CDR3 nucleotides read TGTGCCACCTGGGAGACCCCTGCTTTCTCCAAGAAACTCTTT. It encodes CATWETPAFSKKLF.

The V gene is TRGV3, the J gene TRGJ1 or TRGJ2. The CDR3 covers 15 residues. Per the germline V gene, CDR1 is VTNTFY and CDR2 is YDVSTARD (reference sequence). Trimming cost V 0 bases and J 7 bases; bases outside gene matches: 12. CDR3 nucleotide sequence: TGTGCCACCTGGGACAGGCGCCTTATGGGGTATAAGAAACTCTTT. Translated, it gives CATWDRRLMGYKKLF.

The rearrangement links TRGV4 to TRGJ1 or TRGJ2. The germline V gene encodes CDR1 EGSTGY and CDR2 YDSYTSSV. V shed 4 bases, J shed 5 bases, and the junction held 5 bases outside the gene matches. This CDR3 region has 12 residues. CDR3 in DNA: TGTGCCACCTGGGAGGTGAATTATAAGAAACTCTTT. This gives the protein CATWEVNYKKLF.

Concerning this clone: This sample also contains other DNA sequences that code for the same CDR3. This chain uses TRGV5 with TRGJ1 or TRGJ2. CDR3 length equals 12 residues. The germline V gene has CDR1 VINAFY and CDR2 YDVSNSKD. V was pared by 3 bases and J by 7 bases, with 6 bases of the junction left unmatched. The CDR3 DNA follows: TGTGCCACCTGGGACCGTCGGTATAAGAAACTCTTT. Amino acid sequence: CATWDRRYKKLF.

The chain has TRGV4 and TRGJ1 or TRGJ2. Germline CDR1 and CDR2: EGSTGY and YDSYTSSV. The length of the CDR3 is 13 residues. With 9 bases clipped from V and 11 bases from J, the junction kept 19 bases outside the gene matches. The CDR3, as DNA: TGTGCCACCAGGAATGCTCCGAATATAGAGAAACTCTTT. Amino acids: CATRNAPNIEKLF.

This rearrangement joins TRGV4 to TRGJP2. CDR3 size: 12 residues. The junction had 4 bases not matched to a gene; V was cut back by 4 bases and J by 8 bases. From germline, CDR1 is EGSTGY and CDR2 YDSYTSSV. CDR3 amino acids: CATWDADWIKTF. In DNA form, the CDR3 reads TGTGCCACCTGGGACGCGGATTGGATCAAGACGTTT.

In the case of this clone: A read error may explain this, as a much larger clone is one base away. This chain connects TRGV3 to TRGJ1 or TRGJ2. The germline CDR1 and CDR2 sequences are VTNTFY and YDVSTARD (reference sequence). The CDR3 has 11 amino acids. Losses at the gene ends were 4 bases for V and 6 bases for J; bases not matched to a gene: 3. Here the CDR3 DNA reads TGTGCCACCTGGGATGTTTATAAGAAACTCTTT. This codes for CATWDVYKKLF.

By proportion, this clone is medium-sized. The same CDR3 can be traced to other DNA sequences in this sample. The rearrangement links TRGV9 to TRGJ1 or TRGJ2. In germline, CDR1 is GITISATS, CDR2 ISYDGTV (reference sequence). The CDR3 runs 13 residues. V was clipped by 2 bases and J by 2 bases; unmatched bases: 3. The CDR3 bases are TGTGCCTTGTGGGAGGGTTATTATTATAAGAAACTCTTT. The encoded protein is CALWEGYYYKKLF.

This clone has only a few counts. The J gene is TRGJ1 or TRGJ2, the V gene TRGV8. The CDR3 spans 13 residues. After removal of 4 bases from V and 3 bases from J, the junction contained 6 bases not matched to a gene. CDR1 is VENAVY, CDR2 YDSYNSRV, per germline. The DNA of the CDR3 is TGTGCCACCTGGGACCATCCTTATTATAAGAAACTCTTT. It is translated as CATWDHPYYKKLF.

The sample holds a few counts of this clone. The rearrangement links TRGV3 to TRGJP2. This CDR3 region has 14 residues. Germline V gene lookup returns CDR1 VTNTFY and CDR2 YDVSTARD (reference sequence). The V and J ends lost 5 bases and 10 bases, in that order; junction bases with no gene match: 13. Here the CDR3 reads CATWVRGSSWIKTF. The CDR3 region has the DNA TGTGCCACCTGGGTCCGGGGGTCATCTTGGATCAAGACGTTT.

The chain combines TRGV4 with TRGJP1. The germline V gene encodes CDR1 EGSTGY and CDR2 YDSYTSSV. V lost 0 bases and J lost 4; bases outside the gene matches: 5. CDR3 length: 15 amino acids. The CDR3 reads CATWDGAGTGWFKIF. CDR3 coding DNA: TGTGCCACCTGGGATGGGGCCGGCACTGGTTGGTTCAAGATATTT.

The chain is built from TRGV3 and TRGJ1 or TRGJ2. V was pared by 6 bases and J by 8 bases, with 7 bases of the junction left unmatched. The CDR3 is 11 residues long. The V gene's germline CDR1 is VTNTFY and CDR2 YDVSTARD (reference sequence). The CDR3 is CATWNPHKKLF. The CDR3, as DNA: TGTGCCACCTGGAACCCGCATAAGAAACTCTTT.